This T cell receptor beta chain is drawn from a study of CD8 T cells in Susac syndrome. This clonotype was seen just once. When the RNA was reverse transcribed, random hexamers were used with an input of roughly 0.45 to 1 ug. MiXCR, run by TCRdb on the immunoSEQ multiplex PCR reads, gives a single entry per CDR3 protein. The repertoire has about 150,000 distinct CDR3 sequences, approximately 90% of them found once; the top ten carry approximately 0.075%. Sequencing used CD4+ T cells from PBMCs. This TCR came from a human donor in good health.

This CDR3 reads CASSSGPQPQPQHF. The DNA of the CDR3 is TGTGCCAGCAGCTCGGGCCCCCAGCCTCAGCCCCAGCATTTT. The chain carries TRBV5-6 and TRBJ1-5; D is uncertain. The CDR3 has 14 amino acids. Germline lookup yields CDR1 SGHDT and CDR2 YYEEEE. V was cut by 3 bases and J by 6 bases, with 13 bases left in between.